The 21 T cell receptor beta chains below all came from one sample that was sequenced in a study of beta chain features in type 1 diabetes. Reverse transcribing all isolated RNA meant expressed TCRB transcripts were sequenced. Data came from immunoSEQ multiplex PCR; TCRdb stores just in-frame clones and leaves some out. Found here are under 250,000 clones, 13% to 15% of them singletons; the top ten hold 0.026%. The sequenced sample was naive CD4+ T cells from blood. Receptors originate from a woman in her thirties or forties in good health.

This clone was counted between two and nine times. CDR3 DNA: TGCGCCAGCAGCTCACTCCGGACAGGGGATGAGCAGTTCTTC. Translating it yields CASSSLRTGDEQFF. The V and J genes are TRBV5-1 and TRBJ2-1; 9 nucleotides line up with TRBD1. CDR1 SGHRS and CDR2 YFSETQ come from the germline V gene. The CDR3 consists of 14 residues. V shed 3 bases and J 8 bases; nucleotides not matched to a gene: 6.

The table lists this clone with a few counts. The gene calls are TRBV6-4 and TRBJ2-1, with 10 bases matching TRBD1. The CDR3 runs to 14 residues. J gave up 9 bases and V 2 bases, and 4 bases lay outside the gene matches. In germline, CDR1 is MRHNA, CDR2 SNTAGT. The CDR3 reads CASSDPWTGGEQFF. CDR3 in DNA: TGTGCCAGCAGTGACCCTTGGACAGGGGGTGAGCAGTTCTTC.

This clone was picked up a small number of times. The J gene is TRBJ2-2, the V gene TRBV2, with TRBD2 matching over 7 bases. CDR3 length equals 14 residues. J was trimmed by 4 bases and V by 6 bases; bases with no gene match: 5. Germline lookup yields CDR1 SNHLY and CDR2 FYNNEI. The DNA of the CDR3 is TGTGCCAGCAGCATGAGCGGGGCCACCGGGGAGCTGTTTTTT. Translation: CASSMSGATGELFF.

This clone has a handful of counts. The chain links TRBV18 to TRBJ2-2; possible D gene TRBD2, 6 bases. There are 15 residues in the CDR3. Germline CDR1 KGHSH, CDR2 LQKENI. The germline V and J ends were trimmed by 0 bases and 5 bases, with 10 bases remaining between them. The CDR3 DNA sequence: TGTGCCAGCTCACCACCGGATGCGGGAACCGGGGAGCTGTTTTTT. Amino acid sequence: CASSPPDAGTGELFF.

This clone was recorded a few times. J is TRBJ2-7 and V is TRBV7-2; D gene unclear. The CDR3 consists of 10 residues. Germline assignment: CDR1 SGHTA and CDR2 FQGNSA. The V end lost 1 base, the J end lost 9 bases, and 4 bases lay between the germline ends. CDR3 sequence: CASSLDLQYF. In DNA, the CDR3 is TGTGCCAGCAGCTTAGACTTGCAGTACTTC.

This chain's CDR3 is CASSLPNQPQHF. The DNA of the CDR3 is TGTGCCAGCAGCCTCCCCAATCAGCCCCAGCATTTT. The chain employs TRBV27 and TRBJ1-5; no clear D gene. Germline values: CDR1 MNHEY, CDR2 SMNVEV (reference sequence). V was cut by 6 bases and J by 3 bases, with 6 bases left in between. This CDR3 spans 12 amino acids.

J is TRBJ2-7 and V is TRBV10-3, with 14 nucleotides matching TRBD2. Germline values: CDR1 ENHRY, CDR2 SYGVKD. The trim removed 2 bases at V and 2 bases at J, leaving 5 bases unmatched. The length of the CDR3 is 17 residues. The DNA for the CDR3 is TGTGCCATCAGTGAGAATCTGGGACTAGCGGGGGCCTACGAGCAGTACTTC. Translated: CAISENLGLAGAYEQYF.

This clone was seen a handful of times. V and J are TRBV9 and TRBJ1-2; D is unresolved. V lost 2 bases, J lost 0 bases, and 2 bases lay in between. CDR3 length: 12 residues. CDR1 is SGDLS, CDR2 YYNGEE, per germline. The CDR3 region has the DNA TGTGCCAGCAGCGTCTCTAACTATGGCTACACCTTC. Its protein product is CASSVSNYGYTF.

This rearrangement joins TRBV6-8 to TRBJ1-1; TRBD1 matches 9 bases. The CDR3 spans 14 residues. Trimming at V came to 9 bases and at J to 3 bases, leaving 8 bases not matched to a gene. CDR1 MNHGY and CDR2 SAAAGT come from the germline V gene. DNA of the CDR3: TGTGCCAGGGAACTCCGGGACAGGGACACTGAAGCTTTCTTT. The encoded protein is CARELRDRDTEAFF.

This rearrangement joins TRBV5-1 to TRBJ2-1; tentative D call: TRBD1 (6 bases). Germline V CDR1 and CDR2: SGHRS, YFSETQ. Trimming shortened V by 6 bases and J by 1 base, and 8 bases separated the two germline ends. CDR3 length: 13 amino acids. CDR3 sequence (DNA): TGCGCCAGCAATCAGGGGTCCTACAATGAGCAGTTCTTC. Its translation: CASNQGSYNEQFF.

The chain combines TRBV2 with TRBJ1-6; 7 bases match TRBD1. The V gene end was trimmed by 3 bases and the J gene end by 10 bases; junction bases not matched to a gene: 6. The CDR3 is 14 amino acids. Per the germline V gene, CDR1 is SNHLY and CDR2 is FYNNEI. CDR3 in amino acids: CASSDLGGRSPLHF. The CDR3, as DNA: TGTGCCAGCAGTGATCTAGGGGGCAGATCACCCCTCCACTTT.

This clone was seen more than once but under ten times. Distinct nucleotide sequences in the sample also encode this CDR3. The chain carries TRBV7-2 and TRBJ2-5; D is ambiguous. The germline gives CDR1 SGHTA, CDR2 FQGNSA. V was shortened by 5 bases and J by 0 bases, with 4 bases between the two germline ends. CDR3 size: 12 residues. This CDR3 is CASSPYQETQYF. CDR3 DNA sequence: TGTGCCAGCAGCCCATACCAAGAGACCCAGTACTTC.

This chain links TRBV25-1 with TRBJ1-2; D is ambiguous. Trimming cost V 6 bases and J 0 bases, with 5 bases left between them. CDR3 length: 12 residues. Germline CDR1 MGHDK, CDR2 SYGVNS. CDR3 protein: CASSRANYGYTF. CDR3 bases: TGTGCCAGCAGCCGGGCTAACTATGGCTACACCTTC.

This sequence joins TRBV11-2 and TRBJ2-2; weak D call: TRBD1 (6 bases). Deletions cut 1 base from V and 6 bases from J, with 15 bases between. This CDR3 is 16 amino acids long. CDR1 and CDR2 (germline): SGHAT, FQNNGV. The DNA of the CDR3 is TGTGCCAGCAGCTTAGCTTGGCAGGGGCTCCCCGGGGAGCTGTTTTTT. Encoded protein: CASSLAWQGLPGELFF.

V is TRBV7-6 and J is TRBJ2-7; 12 nucleotides agree with TRBD1. Trimming removed 5 bases from V and 6 bases from J; junction bases left unmatched: 5. The CDR3 consists of 14 residues. Germline loops: CDR1 SGHVS, CDR2 FNYEAQ. CDR3 DNA: TGTGCCAGCAGCCGGGACAGGGGGCTACGCGAGCAGTACTTC. Residues: CASSRDRGLREQYF.

DNA for the CDR3: TGTGCCAGCTCCGCGACTAGCGGGGTATTAGGGGCCAATGAGCAGTTCTTC. Protein: CASSATSGVLGANEQFF. The chain couples TRBV18 to TRBJ2-1; 11 nucleotides match TRBD2. The V gene end was trimmed by 6 bases and the J gene end by 6 bases; junction bases not matched to a gene: 13. The CDR3 spans 17 residues. The germline CDR1 and CDR2 sequences are KGHSH and LQKENI.

This chain connects TRBV7-2 to TRBJ1-5, with TRBD1 identical over 9 bases. V shed 0 bases, J shed 2 bases, and the junction held 17 bases outside the gene matches. CDR1 and CDR2 (germline): SGHTA, FQGNSA. The CDR3 covers 21 residues. CDR3 in amino acids: CASSLALPGQGSLVGNQPQHF. The CDR3 DNA sequence: TGTGCCAGCAGCTTAGCTTTACCGGGACAGGGAAGTTTAGTTGGCAATCAGCCCCAGCATTTT.

This rearrangement joins TRBV5-4 to TRBJ2-7, with 8 positions matching TRBD2. This CDR3 spans 18 amino acids. J gave up 2 bases and V 0 bases, and 13 bases lay outside the gene matches. From germline, CDR1 is SGHNT and CDR2 YYREEE (reference sequence). CDR3 bases: TGTGCCAGCAGCTTGGGGCCTCCGGGGGGGGACTCCCCCTACGAGCAGTACTTC. It is translated as CASSLGPPGGDSPYEQYF. Looking up the rest from reference TRBV5-4 and TRBJ2-7 gives the full variable domain: ETGVTQSPTHLIKTRGQQVTLRCSSQSGHNTVSWYQQALGQGPQFIFQYYREEENGRGNFPPRFSGLQFPNYSSELNVNALELDDSALYLCASSLGPPGGDSPYEQYFGPGTRLTVT.

The chain is built from TRBV19 and TRBJ1-4; D perhaps matches TRBD1 (6 bases). The CDR3 runs 14 residues. Germline CDR1 is LNHDA and CDR2 is SQIVND (reference sequence). The V and J ends lost 11 bases and 4 bases respectively, with 17 bases between them. The CDR3 loop reads CASRTGGFNEKLFF. Here the CDR3 DNA reads TGTGCCTCCCGGACGGGGGGCTTTAATGAAAAACTGTTTTTT.

There are a few counts of this clone. V and J are TRBV2 and TRBJ1-5, with a possible D match to TRBD1 (6 bases). The V and J ends lost 6 bases and 2 bases respectively, with 14 bases between them. CDR1 is SNHLY and CDR2 is FYNNEI in the germline V gene. The CDR3 spans 15 residues. The CDR3 coding sequence is TGTGCCAGCAGCGGAGGGGGGGGTGGCAATCAGCCCCAGCATTTT. Its protein product is CASSGGGGGNQPQHF.

This rearrangement joins TRBV2 to TRBJ2-3; a weak D match, TRBD2 (6 bases). The CDR3 has 15 residues. The germline V gene encodes CDR1 SNHLY and CDR2 FYNNEI. V dropped 6 bases and J dropped 5 bases, with 18 bases sitting between them. CDR3 region: CASSPPGVPGDTQYF. CDR3 DNA: TGTGCCAGCAGCCCACCGGGAGTCCCGGGAGATACGCAGTATTTT.